Listed here are 14 T cell receptor beta chains from one sample, sequenced in a study of blood T cell repertoires in COVID-19. The repertoire was sequenced with immunoSEQ multiplex PCR; TCRdb's copy has only in-frame clones and lacks some. This table has 300,000 to 400,000 clones, about 90% appearing once. The sequenced sample was peripheral blood. The receptors derive from a woman in her 50s who had recovered from COVID-19.

This chain links TRBV10-3 with TRBJ2-7, with TRBD2 matching 11 bases. This CDR3 has 15 amino acids. J gave up 1 base and V 8 bases, and 7 bases lay outside the gene matches. Germline V CDR1 and CDR2: ENHRY, SYGVKD. The CDR3 region has the DNA TGTGCCATCTGGGCTAGCGGGGGGACGTCCTACGAGCAGTACTTC. Its translation: CAIWASGGTSYEQYF.

This clone was detected once. The chain employs TRBV23-1 and TRBJ1-1; D may be TRBD1 (5 bases). TRBV23-1 is reported as an ORF; its role is uncertain. This CDR3 is built from 14 residues. The V end lost 5 bases, the J end lost 5 bases, and 15 bases lay between the germline ends. CDR3 amino acids: CASSWGEGRTEAFF. For the CDR3, the DNA is TGCGCCAGCAGTTGGGGGGAGGGGAGGACTGAAGCTTTCTTT.

As to this clone: At one end, the junction sequence differs from germline, possibly due to a read error. The rearrangement links TRBV19 to TRBJ2-1; D possibly corresponds to TRBD2 (6 bases). Germline assignment: CDR1 LNHDA and CDR2 SQIVND (reference sequence). The CDR3 runs 12 residues. The CDR3 DNA sequence: TGTGCCAGTAAGAGGCGTAGCGGTTCTTCGGTCTTC. Its protein product is CASKRRSGSSVF.

The V gene is TRBV4-3, the J gene TRBJ2-5; tentatively, D is TRBD2 (6 bases). This CDR3 spans 16 amino acids. The germline V and J ends were trimmed by 0 bases and 4 bases, with 15 bases remaining between them. Germline CDR1 reads LGHNA; CDR2 reads YSLEER. CDR3 sequence: CASSQEVTRGRETQYF. CDR3 in DNA: TGCGCCAGCAGCCAAGAGGTGACTAGAGGTAGAGAGACCCAGTACTTC.

V gene TRBV6-2 or TRBV6-3 combines with J gene TRBJ2-1; 7 bases are a match to TRBD2. CDR1 MNHEY and CDR2 SVGEGT come from the germline V gene. There are 14 residues in the CDR3. The trim removed 2 bases at V and 7 bases at J, leaving 5 bases unmatched. CDR3 in DNA: TGTGCCAGCAGTTACGTGGGACTAAAGAATGAGCAGTTCTTC. The encoded protein is CASSYVGLKNEQFF.

This sequence joins TRBV18 and TRBJ1-1; 9 bases are a match to TRBD1. V gave up 4 bases and J gave up 1 base; unmatched junction bases: 4. The CDR3 is 15 residues long. Germline CDR1 and CDR2: KGHSH and LQKENI. The CDR3 is CASSRVGQGNTEAFF. The CDR3 bases are TGTGCCAGCTCACGGGTGGGACAGGGGAACACTGAAGCTTTCTTT.

The J gene is TRBJ2-3, the V gene TRBV5-4, with D perhaps TRBD1 (6 bases). V lost 4 bases to trimming and J lost 4 bases, with 13 bases between them. CDR1 is SGHNT and CDR2 is YYREEE in the germline V gene (reference sequence). The length of the CDR3 is 14 residues. The CDR3 DNA follows: TGTGCCAGCAGCCTGACAGGTCTTCCAGATACGCAGTATTTT. Translated, it gives CASSLTGLPDTQYF.

J is TRBJ2-7 and V is TRBV5-1; perhaps TRBD2 as D (5 bases). The V end was cut by 5 bases, the J end by 5 bases, with 14 bases between. Germline V gene sequence: CDR1 SGHRS, CDR2 YFSETQ. The CDR3 spans 13 residues. This chain's CDR3 is CASRPAGTHEQYF. Here the CDR3 DNA reads TGCGCCAGCAGGCCGGCGGGTACTCACGAGCAGTACTTC.

The J gene is TRBJ2-1, the V gene TRBV27; 10 nucleotides line up with TRBD2. J gave up 8 bases and V 6 bases, and 13 bases lay outside the gene matches. CDR1 and CDR2 from the germline V gene are MNHEY and SMNVEV (reference sequence). This CDR3 comprises 16 residues. CDR3 coding DNA: TGTGCCAGCAGCGCTTGGTCTAGCGGGGGTATCTATGAGCAGTTCTTC. Its protein product is CASSAWSSGGIYEQFF.

The CDR3 bases are TGTGCCAGCAGTCGAGGCGGGGCAGGGTCGCTCTTGGCTTTCTTT. This translates into CASSRGGAGSLLAFF. V and J are TRBV11-2 and TRBJ1-1; D might be TRBD1 (5 bases). This CDR3 has 15 amino acids. Between the trimmed V and J ends, which lost 6 bases and 11 bases, there was a span of 25 bases. Germline V gives CDR1 SGHAT, CDR2 FQNNGV.

The chain is built from TRBV28 and TRBJ2-3; TRBD1 matches at 7 bases. Germline-derived CDR1 and CDR2 are MDHEN and SYDVKM. With 3 bases clipped from V and 6 bases from J, the junction kept 6 bases outside the gene matches. CDR3 length equals 14 residues. This CDR3 reads CASSFNRGRDTQYF. CDR3 in DNA: TGTGCCAGCAGTTTTAACAGGGGTAGGGATACGCAGTATTTT.

The rearrangement uses TRBV18 and TRBJ1-2; 7 nucleotides align to TRBD1. The CDR3 loop spans 14 amino acids. Germline-derived CDR1 and CDR2 are KGHSH and LQKENI. J was trimmed by 6 bases and V by 3 bases; bases with no gene match: 7. Here the CDR3 reads CASSPDRVQNGYTF. The CDR3 region has the DNA TGTGCCAGCTCACCCGACAGGGTTCAGAATGGCTACACCTTC. The complete variable domain, with remaining parts taken from reference TRBV18 and TRBJ1-2, reads NAGVMQNPRHLVRRRGQEARLRCSPMKGHSHVYWYRQLPEEGLKFMVYLQKENIIDESGMPKERFSAEFPKEGPSILRIQQVVRGDSAAYFCASSPDRVQNGYTFGSGTRLTVV.

The chain combines TRBV10-3 with TRBJ1-6; D gene unclear. The CDR3 contains 13 residues. CDR1 is ENHRY and CDR2 is SYGVKD in the germline V gene. The V gene lost 0 bases and the J gene lost 7 bases, with 4 bases spanning the gap. CDR3 protein: CAISESQNSPLHF. CDR3 bases: TGTGCCATCAGTGAGTCTCAAAATTCACCCCTCCACTTT.

CDR3 sequence reads: CASSYAMITSGGPNEQFF. The DNA for the CDR3 is TGTGCCAGCAGTTACGCGATGATAACTAGCGGGGGGCCTAATGAGCAGTTCTTC. The chain uses TRBV6-2 or TRBV6-3 and TRBJ2-1; 12 bases align to TRBD2. After removal of 2 bases from V and 7 bases from J, the junction contained 12 bases not matched to a gene. CDR3 length equals 18 residues. The V gene's germline CDR1 is MNHEY and CDR2 SVGEGT.